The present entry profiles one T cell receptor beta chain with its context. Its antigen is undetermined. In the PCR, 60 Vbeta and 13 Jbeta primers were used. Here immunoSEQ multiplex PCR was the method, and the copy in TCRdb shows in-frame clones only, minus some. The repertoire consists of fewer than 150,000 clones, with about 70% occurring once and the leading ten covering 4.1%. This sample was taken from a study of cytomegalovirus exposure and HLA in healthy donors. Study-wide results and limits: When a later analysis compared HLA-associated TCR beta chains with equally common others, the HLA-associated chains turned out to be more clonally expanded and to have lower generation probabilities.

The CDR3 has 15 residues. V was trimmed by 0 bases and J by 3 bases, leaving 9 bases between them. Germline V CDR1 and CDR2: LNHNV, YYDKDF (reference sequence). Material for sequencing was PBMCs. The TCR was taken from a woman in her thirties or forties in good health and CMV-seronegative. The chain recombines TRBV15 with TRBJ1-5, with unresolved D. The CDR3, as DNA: TGTGCCACCAGCAGAGATAGCCAGTACAATCAGCCCCAGCATTTT. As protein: CATSRDSQYNQPQHF.